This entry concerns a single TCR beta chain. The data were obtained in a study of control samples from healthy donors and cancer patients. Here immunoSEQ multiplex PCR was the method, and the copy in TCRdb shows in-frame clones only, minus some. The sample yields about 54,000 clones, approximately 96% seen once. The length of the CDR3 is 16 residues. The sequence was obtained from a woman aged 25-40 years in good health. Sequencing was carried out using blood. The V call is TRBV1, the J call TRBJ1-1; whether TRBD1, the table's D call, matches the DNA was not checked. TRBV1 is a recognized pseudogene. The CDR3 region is CTSSQDGAGADTEAFF. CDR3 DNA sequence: TGCACCAGCAGCCAAGATGGGGCAGGGGCGGACACTGAAGCTTTCTTT.